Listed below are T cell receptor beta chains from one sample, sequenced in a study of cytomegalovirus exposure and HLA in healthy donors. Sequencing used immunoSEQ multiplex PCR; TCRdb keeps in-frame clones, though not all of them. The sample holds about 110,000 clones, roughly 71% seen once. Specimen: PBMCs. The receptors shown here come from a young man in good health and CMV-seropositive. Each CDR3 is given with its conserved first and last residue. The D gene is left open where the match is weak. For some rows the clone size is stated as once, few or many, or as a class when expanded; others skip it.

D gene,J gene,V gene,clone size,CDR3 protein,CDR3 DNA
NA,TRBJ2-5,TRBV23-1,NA,CASSHRGGQETQYF,TGCGCCAGCAGTCATAGGGGGGGCCAAGAGACCCAGTACTTC
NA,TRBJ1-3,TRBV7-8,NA,CASRLRDDSGNTIYF,TGTGCCAGCAGGCTCAGGGATGATTCTGGAAACACCATATATTTT
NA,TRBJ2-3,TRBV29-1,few,CSVEDGMASTDTQYF,TGCAGCGTTGAAGATGGTATGGCTAGCACAGATACGCAGTATTTT
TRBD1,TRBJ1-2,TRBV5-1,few,CASSSQGEGYGYTF,TGCGCCAGCAGCTCACAGGGGGAGGGGTATGGCTACACCTTC
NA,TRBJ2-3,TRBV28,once,CASSLLTPGTDTQYF,TGTGCCAGCAGTTTGTTAACTCCTGGCACAGATACGCAGTATTTT
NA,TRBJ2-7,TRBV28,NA,CASSLFGGRSYEQYF,TGTGCCAGCAGTTTATTTGGGGGCCGCTCCTACGAGCAGTACTTC
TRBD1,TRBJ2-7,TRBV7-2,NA,CASSSRQGSYEQYF,TGTGCCAGCAGCTCCCGACAGGGCTCCTACGAGCAGTACTTC
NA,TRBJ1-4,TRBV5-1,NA,CASSLVGQGGNEKLFF,TGCGCCAGCAGCTTGGTAGGGCAGGGCGGTAATGAAAAACTGTTTTTT
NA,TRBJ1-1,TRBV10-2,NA,CATGPGREAFF,TGCGCCACAGGACCGGGGAGGGAAGCTTTCTTT
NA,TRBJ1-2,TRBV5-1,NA,CASSPQGNYGYTF,TGCGCCAGCAGCCCCCAGGGAAACTATGGCTACACCTTC
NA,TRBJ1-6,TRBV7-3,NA,CASSLSRQGSPLHF,TGTGCCAGCAGCTTATCTCGGCAGGGGTCACCCCTCCACTTT
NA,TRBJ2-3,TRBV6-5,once,CASGVRGHADTQYF,TGTGCCAGCGGCGTACGGGGTCACGCAGATACGCAGTATTTT
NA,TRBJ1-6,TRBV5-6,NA,CASSLRSSYNSPLHF,TGTGCCAGCAGCTTAAGGAGCTCCTATAATTCACCCCTCCACTTT
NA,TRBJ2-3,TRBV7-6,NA,CASSSLGVSDTQYF,TGTGCCAGCAGCTCGCTAGGGGTCTCAGATACGCAGTATTTT
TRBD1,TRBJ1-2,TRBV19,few,CASTLLRGLGGYTF,TGTGCCAGTACCCTTTTGAGGGGGCTCGGTGGCTACACCTTC
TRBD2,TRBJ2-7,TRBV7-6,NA,CASSANSGGLSYEQYF,TGTGCCAGCAGCGCTAATAGCGGGGGCCTCTCCTACGAGCAGTACTTC
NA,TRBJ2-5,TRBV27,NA,CASSPWTETQETQYF,TGTGCCAGCAGTCCGTGGACAGAAACCCAAGAGACCCAGTACTTC
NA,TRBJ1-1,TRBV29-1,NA,CSVQSRENTEAFF,TGCAGCGTGCAAAGCCGGGAAAACACTGAAGCTTTCTTT
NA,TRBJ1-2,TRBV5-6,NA,CASSLAGGGDGYTF,TGTGCCAGCAGCTTGGCTGGGGGCGGCGATGGCTACACCTTC
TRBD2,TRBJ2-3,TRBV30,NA,CAWSVAGVPDTQYF,TGTGCCTGGAGTGTAGCGGGGGTACCAGATACGCAGTATTTT